This is a list of T cell receptor beta chains from one sample in a study of identical twins. In TCRdb, the 5' RACE reads were re-called with MiXCR into one record per CDR3 protein. The sample holds fewer than 250,000 distinct CDR3 sequences, 15% to 20% seen once. The same specimen was also included in a second study, on T cells expressing NK-cell markers.

The sample consisted of CD8+ T cells sorted from blood. These receptor sequences come from a woman under 30 in good health. Both conserved end residues are part of each CDR3. The order of the fields is clone size, D gene, J gene, V gene, CDR3 protein, CDR3 DNA. D genes are given only for firm matches. Clone size is not always given. Where it is, it says once, few, many or a class for expanded clones.

>few|NA|TRBJ2-1|TRBV6-5
CASSLGQPPYNEQFF
TGTGCCAGCAGTTTAGGCCAGCCCCCCTACAATGAGCAGTTCTTC
>NA|TRBD1|TRBJ1-5|TRBV20-1
CSATGQGHSNQPQHF
TGCAGTGCTACCGGACAGGGACATAGCAATCAGCCCCAGCATTTT
>few|NA|TRBJ1-1|TRBV7-9
CASSLAPSGLDTEAFF
TGTGCCAGCAGCTTAGCGCCCTCAGGTCTAGACACTGAAGCTTTCTTT
>NA|NA|TRBJ2-3|TRBV9
CASSVGTLPSASTDTQYF
TGTGCCAGCAGCGTAGGGACCCTCCCGAGCGCTAGCACAGATACGCAGTATTTT
>many|NA|TRBJ2-2|TRBV20-1
CSARAGELEVGELFF
TGCAGTGCCAGGGCGGGCGAGTTGGAGGTCGGGGAGCTGTTTTTT
>few|TRBD2|TRBJ2-1|TRBV11-2
CASSLDLAGGNEQFF
TGTGCCAGCAGCTTAGATCTAGCGGGAGGCAATGAGCAGTTCTTC
>NA|TRBD2|TRBJ2-1|TRBV20-1
CSVNTGTSYEQFF
TGCAGTGTCAACACCGGGACTAGCTATGAGCAGTTCTTC
>few|NA|TRBJ2-7|TRBV29-1
CSVVEYEQYF
TGCAGCGTGGTGGAATACGAGCAGTACTTC
>NA|TRBD1|TRBJ2-1|TRBV12-3/TRBV12-4
CASSRPGGPYNEQFF
TGTGCCAGCAGCCGGCCAGGGGGACCCTACAATGAGCAGTTCTTC
>NA|NA|TRBJ1-1|TRBV7-9
CASSTPGRNTEAFF
TGTGCCAGCAGCACTCCGGGAAGGAACACTGAAGCTTTCTTT
>many|TRBD2|TRBJ2-1|TRBV11-2
CASSLYLAGYNEQFF
TGTGCCAGCAGCCTATACCTAGCGGGGTATAATGAGCAGTTCTTC
>NA|NA|TRBJ2-7|TRBV3-1
CASSQAREHEQYF
TGTGCCAGCAGCCAAGCCAGGGAGCACGAGCAGTACTTC
>NA|TRBD2|TRBJ2-1|TRBV7-9
CASTGPGLAGQNEQFF
TGTGCCAGCACGGGACCGGGACTAGCGGGTCAGAATGAGCAGTTCTTC
>NA|TRBD2|TRBJ2-3|TRBV6-4
CASSDSVAGGTDTQYF
TGTGCCAGCAGTGACTCGGTTGCGGGGGGCACAGATACGCAGTATTTT
>NA|TRBD1|TRBJ1-1|TRBV5-1
CASSSEPNRGLNTEAFF
TGCGCCAGCAGCTCGGAACCGAACAGGGGACTGAACACTGAAGCTTTCTTT
>once|NA|TRBJ1-3|TRBV12-3/TRBV12-4
CASSPNGNTIYF
TGTGCCAGCAGTCCAAATGGGAACACCATATATTTT
>NA|TRBD2|TRBJ2-1|TRBV5-1
CASLTSGGSLEQFF
TGCGCCAGCCTGACTAGCGGGGGGTCCCTTGAGCAGTTCTTC
>few|NA|TRBJ2-3|TRBV6-5
CASSYNGQTDTQYF
TGTGCCAGCAGTTACAATGGTCAGACAGATACGCAGTATTTT
>NA|TRBD1|TRBJ1-5|TRBV12-5
CASGSYLAGGGNQPQHF
TGTGCTAGTGGTTCCTACCTAGCAGGGGGTGGCAATCAGCCCCAGCATTTT
>few|TRBD2|TRBJ2-1|TRBV11-1
CASSFLRSPSGDSSYNEQFF
TGTGCCAGCAGCTTCCTTCGGTCCCCTAGCGGTGATAGCTCCTACAATGAGCAGTTCTTC
>NA|NA|TRBJ1-2|TRBV4-3
CASSQDSIVTGQGGYTF
TGCGCCAGCAGCCAAGATAGTATCGTAACAGGGCAGGGGGGCTACACCTTC
>NA|NA|TRBJ2-7|TRBV12-3/TRBV12-4
CASSFPGRLEQYF
TGTGCCAGCAGTTTTCCGGGTAGGCTCGAGCAGTACTTC
>few|TRBD2|TRBJ2-1|TRBV3-1
CASSQDALAGGYNEQFF
TGTGCCAGCAGCCAAGATGCCCTAGCGGGGGGATACAATGAGCAGTTCTTC
>NA|NA|TRBJ1-5|TRBV12-3/TRBV12-4
CASNEGDQPQHF
TGTGCCAGCAATGAGGGGGATCAGCCCCAGCATTTT
>NA|NA|TRBJ1-2|TRBV7-6
CASSLIGGSCTF
TGTGCCAGCAGCCTCATTGGAGGGTCCTGCACCTTC
>once|NA|TRBJ2-3|TRBV9
CASSPITGTDTQYF
TGTGCCAGCAGCCCTATAACAGGTACAGATACGCAGTATTTT
>NA|NA|TRBJ2-1|TRBV6-2/TRBV6-3
CASTKQGFLYRESYNEQFF
TGTGCCAGCACAAAACAGGGGTTCTTGTATCGGGAGTCCTACAATGAGCAGTTCTTC
>NA|NA|TRBJ2-7|TRBV10-3
CAIKNGDITYEQYF
TGTGCCATCAAAAACGGGGACATAACCTACGAGCAGTACTTC
>few|NA|TRBJ2-3|TRBV4-1
CASSQGAGQVDTQYF
TGCGCCAGCAGCCAAGGAGCGGGTCAGGTAGATACGCAGTATTTT
>few|TRBD1|TRBJ1-4|TRBV13
CASEGQGREKLFF
TGTGCCAGCGAGGGACAGGGGAGAGAAAAACTGTTTTTT
>few|NA|TRBJ1-1|TRBV9
CASSPPRGARNTEAFF
TGTGCCAGCAGCCCACCACGGGGGGCGCGGAACACTGAAGCTTTCTTT
>once|NA|TRBJ1-5|TRBV7-9
CASSLGGGRQPQHF
TGTGCCAGCAGCTTAGGCGGTGGGAGGCAGCCCCAGCATTTT
>NA|NA|TRBJ1-2|TRBV15
CATSRDRGYDNYGYTF
TGTGCCACCAGCAGAGATCGGGGGTATGATAACTATGGCTACACCTTC
>NA|TRBD2|TRBJ2-1|TRBV27
CASSLSLGAGGIEQFF
TGTGCCAGCAGTTTATCGTTGGGAGCGGGAGGCATTGAGCAGTTCTTC
>few|TRBD2|TRBJ2-7|TRBV3-1
CASSQVSETSENGDEQYF
TGTGCCAGCAGCCAAGTTTCTGAGACTAGCGAAAATGGGGACGAGCAGTACTTC
>many|NA|TRBJ1-2|TRBV9
CASSVAGSNYGYTF
TGTGCCAGCAGCGTAGCCGGTTCTAACTATGGCTACACCTTC
>NA|NA|TRBJ2-7|TRBV27
CASSFGQGVNEQYF
TGTGCCAGCAGTTTCGGGCAGGGTGTCAACGAGCAGTACTTC
>NA|NA|TRBJ2-7|TRBV11-3
CASSLDSNPYEQYF
TGTGCCAGCAGCCTCGACAGCAATCCCTACGAGCAGTACTTC
>NA|TRBD2|TRBJ2-7|TRBV7-9
CASSREGVPYEQYF
TGTGCCAGCAGCCGGGAGGGAGTCCCCTACGAGCAGTACTTC
>few|NA|TRBJ2-7|TRBV29-1
CSVVSDSREQYF
TGCAGCGTGGTTAGCGACAGTAGGGAGCAGTACTTC
>NA|NA|TRBJ2-7|TRBV12-3/TRBV12-4
CASSFEPYEQYF
TGTGCCAGCAGTTTTGAGCCTTACGAGCAGTACTTC
>few|TRBD1|TRBJ1-5|TRBV10-3
CAISESDQGGQPQHF
TGTGCCATCAGTGAGTCAGACCAGGGGGGTCAGCCCCAGCATTTT
>NA|NA|TRBJ2-3|TRBV10-1
CASSEQNTQYF
TGCGCCAGCAGTGAGCAGAATACGCAGTATTTT